The present T cell receptor (beta chain) was sequenced within a study of shared clonotypes between healthy human individuals. Study-level results: It was observed that around 5% of naive CD4 clonotypes were shared across several donors.

TCRdb keeps only in-frame clones here, not all; method: immunoSEQ multiplex PCR. The data contain millions of clones, around 93% of them seen just once; the ten biggest clones take up under 2%. CD45RO-negative cells were positively selected for CCR7, leaving out terminally differentiated effector memory CD45RA+ cells. None of the donors, who were healthy HIV-negative adults, had recently had acute infections or vaccinations. The V gene lost 0 bases and the J gene lost 1 base, with 9 bases spanning the gap. Germline assignment: CDR1 PRHDT and CDR2 FYEKMQ (reference sequence). The CDR3 sequence is 15 residues long. The sample holds a few counts of this clone. The target antigen is unknown.

The origin of this receptor is a man aged 18 to 30 in good health. Some clones in this sample may be carry-over from other donors' samples. This chain joins TRBV13 and TRBJ1-1; D gene unclear. Source material: naive CD8+ T cells from PBMCs. The CDR3 DNA reads TGTGCCAGCAGCTTAGGTCCGAGGGAGAACACTGAAGCTTTCTTT. Translated: CASSLGPRENTEAFF.